This T cell receptor (beta chain) was captured in a study of shared clonotypes between healthy human individuals. The CDR3 is 12 residues long. Germline V gene sequence: CDR1 MNHEY, CDR2 SVGAGI. Trimming shortened V by 5 bases and J by 6 bases, and 7 bases separated the two germline ends. General study points: Naive subsets generally had larger estimated richness than memory subsets.

Naive CD8 cells, CD45RO-negative and positively selected for CCR7, excluded terminally differentiated effector memory CD45RA+ cells. To note about this clone: The target antigen is unknown.

It was roughly 210 ng DNA, 25,000 to 35,000 T cell genomes, that sorted-subset replicate PCRs used. Measured with immunoSEQ multiplex PCR; TCRdb has only the in-frame clones, and not every one. The sample lists some 2 million clones, about 95% occurring once. This TCR came from a young man in good health. Material: naive CD8+ T cells sorted from blood. This rearrangement joins TRBV6-5 to TRBJ2-2; D gene uncertain. In nucleotides, the CDR3 is TGTGCCAGCAGTCCAAACCCCGGGGAGCTGTTTTTT. Translation: CASSPNPGELFF.